Listed here are 23 T cell receptor beta chains from one sample, sequenced in a study of T-cell reconstitution after alpha-beta-depleted transplantation in children. The TCRbeta library was prepared with unique molecular identifiers. TCRdb recomputed calls from the PCR reads with MiXCR, one row per CDR3 protein. The sample gives a few hundred thousand distinct CDR3 sequences, 11% of which show up once; 28% is in the top ten. This specimen consisted of PBMCs, obtained before TCRalphabeta/CD19-depleted stem cell transplant. All receptors derive from a child younger than two with acute myeloid leukemia, due to receive a stem cell transplant.

This clonotype was recorded at least ten times. This chain uses TRBV5-1 with TRBJ2-7; D ambiguous. Germline CDR1 SGHRS, CDR2 YFSETQ. Trimming removed 2 bases at V and 0 bases at J, with 9 bases between. This CDR3 region has 14 residues. CDR3 in amino acids: CASSFNPASYEQYF. CDR3 sequence (DNA): TGCGCCAGCAGCTTCAATCCGGCCTCCTACGAGCAGTACTTC. Full variable domain (outside the CDR3, taken from reference TRBV5-1 and TRBJ2-7): KAGVTQTPRYLIKTRGQQVTLSCSPISGHRSVSWYQQTPGQGLQFLFEYFSETQRNKGNFPGRFSGRQFSNSRSEMNVSTLELGDSALYLCASSFNPASYEQYFGPGTRLTVT.

This clonotype has ten or more counts. The rearrangement links TRBV20-1 to TRBJ2-5, with 7 bases fitting TRBD2. V trimming: 5 bases; J trimming: 9 bases; junction bases outside the gene matches: 15. There are 14 residues in the CDR3. CDR1 is DFQATT and CDR2 is SNEGSKA in the germline V gene (reference sequence). As DNA, the CDR3 is TGCAGTGCTCCCCAGCGGGGTAGTGATGGGGCCCAGTACTTC. Protein: CSAPQRGSDGAQYF.

Many counts were recorded for this clonotype. V and J are TRBV20-1 and TRBJ2-3; no definite D call. CDR3 length: 14 amino acids. V lost 1 base, J lost 0 bases, and 8 bases lay in between. CDR1 is DFQATT and CDR2 is SNEGSKA in the germline V gene (reference sequence). CDR3 amino acids: CSARVQLSTDTQYF. CDR3 in DNA: TGCAGTGCTAGAGTTCAACTCAGCACAGATACGCAGTATTTT.

The chain uses TRBV11-2 and TRBJ2-1; 12 nucleotides align to TRBD2. The trim removed 2 bases at V and 5 bases at J, leaving 1 base unmatched. Germline CDR1 is SGHAT and CDR2 is FQNNGV. There are 15 residues in the CDR3. The CDR3 reads CASSLRLAGDNEQFF. CDR3 nucleotides: TGTGCCAGCAGCTTAAGACTAGCGGGAGACAATGAGCAGTTCTTC. Using reference TRBV11-2 and TRBJ2-1 for the parts outside the CDR3, the full variable domain is EAGVAQSPRYKIIEKRQSVAFWCNPISGHATLYWYQQILGQGPKLLIQFQNNGVVDDSQLPKDRFSAERLKGVDSTLKIQPAKLEDSAVYLCASSLRLAGDNEQFFGPGTRLTVL.

V is TRBV20-1 and J is TRBJ2-1, with D possibly TRBD2 on 6 matching bases. The length of the CDR3 is 13 residues. Germline V CDR1 and CDR2: DFQATT, SNEGSKA (reference sequence). Trimming removed 5 bases from V and 2 bases from J, with 10 bases in between. The CDR3 sequence: CSASGSPYNEQFF. As DNA, the CDR3 is TGCAGTGCTTCCGGGAGCCCCTACAATGAGCAGTTCTTC.

This clonotype has a handful of counts. The chain uses TRBV27 and TRBJ2-7; 10 bases map to TRBD1. With 2 bases clipped from V and 2 bases from J, the junction kept 12 bases outside the gene matches. Per the germline V gene, CDR1 is MNHEY and CDR2 is SMNVEV (reference sequence). This CDR3 is built from 18 residues. Here the CDR3 reads CASSLRGGTGVLPYEQYF. CDR3 nucleotides: TGTGCCAGCAGTTTAAGAGGTGGGACAGGGGTTTTACCCTACGAGCAGTACTTC.

A note on this clonotype: A junction boundary mismatches the germline segment, possibly from a read error. The chain combines TRBV7-9 with TRBJ2-1; 8 positions match TRBD2. The germline V gene has CDR1 SEHNR and CDR2 FQNEAQ (reference sequence). CDR3 length equals 15 residues. As DNA, the CDR3 is TGTGTCAGCAGTCTTAGCGGGGCTGGGGGCAATGAGCAGTTCTTC. Translating gives CVSSLSGAGGNEQFF.

The sample holds many counts of this clonotype. V gene TRBV12-3 or TRBV12-4 combines with J gene TRBJ1-2, with D possibly being TRBD1 (6 bases). The CDR3 is 15 residues long. Deletions cut 5 bases from V and 6 bases from J, with 19 bases between. The chain's CDR3 is CASSLRGGRVDGYTF. The DNA for the CDR3 is TGTGCCAGCAGTCTCCGTGGGGGGCGTGTTGATGGCTACACCTTC.

This clonotype has at least ten counts. The genes are TRBV27 and TRBJ2-2, with 7 bases identical to TRBD2. Germline assignment: CDR1 MNHEY and CDR2 SMNVEV (reference sequence). V shed 2 bases, J shed 1 base, and the junction held 10 bases outside the gene matches. The length of the CDR3 is 18 residues. The CDR3 loop is CASSLAGVHPKNTGELFF. CDR3 sequence (DNA): TGTGCCAGCAGTTTAGCGGGGGTACACCCAAAGAACACCGGGGAGCTGTTTTTT.

This clonotype was counted at least ten times. This chain connects TRBV21-1 to TRBJ2-7; no DNA check was done on the table's D call, TRBD1. TRBV21-1 is a pseudogene. The CDR3 has 17 amino acids. CDR3 region: CASSMYWTEGLWNEQYF. CDR3 sequence (DNA): TGTGCCAGCAGCATGTACTGGACAGAGGGTTTGTGGAACGAGCAGTACTTC.

This clonotype was counted ten times or more. J is TRBJ2-1 and V is TRBV5-1, with 8 bases fitting TRBD1. Germline V CDR1 and CDR2: SGHRS, YFSETQ. V lost 0 bases to trimming and J lost 8 bases; unmatched junction nucleotides: 7. The CDR3 has 15 residues. CDR3 bases: TGCGCCAGCAGCTTGGTGGGACAGGAGGTCGATGAGCAGTTCTTC. Translation: CASSLVGQEVDEQFF.

This clonotype was recorded many times. The chain joins TRBV20-1 to TRBJ1-1, with D unclear. V lost 8 bases, J lost 7 bases, and 14 bases lay in between. CDR1 DFQATT and CDR2 SNEGSKA come from the germline V gene (reference sequence). CDR3 length: 11 residues. This CDR3 is CSPSRLVEAFF. The CDR3 DNA is TGCAGTCCCTCGCGCTTGGTTGAAGCTTTCTTT.

This clonotype was seen repeatedly, ten times or more. The rearrangement links TRBV7-2 to TRBJ2-5; TRBD1 aligns across 7 bases. The junction had 6 bases not matched to a gene; V was cut back by 4 bases and J by 4 bases. From germline, CDR1 is SGHTA and CDR2 FQGNSA. This CDR3 spans 14 amino acids. This chain's CDR3 is CASSSRQGRETQYF. The CDR3 region has the DNA TGTGCCAGCAGCTCCCGACAGGGAAGAGAGACCCAGTACTTC.

The table lists this clonotype with many counts. The chain links TRBV6-5 to TRBJ1-4, with D uncertain. Germline values: CDR1 MNHEY, CDR2 SVGAGI. The CDR3 is 15 residues long. The V gene lost 1 base and the J gene lost 6 bases, with 12 bases spanning the gap. The CDR3 here is CASSYFHDWDEKLFF. In nucleotides, the CDR3 is TGTGCCAGCAGTTACTTCCACGACTGGGATGAAAAACTGTTTTTT.

This clonotype was counted at least ten times. The rearrangement joins TRBV10-3 to TRBJ2-7, with D possibly being TRBD1 (5 bases). Germline V gives CDR1 ENHRY, CDR2 SYGVKD. Trimming left V 4 bases short and J 1 base short, with 11 bases between. The CDR3 has 14 amino acids. The CDR3 DNA follows: TGTGCCATCAGTGGGGGCGCTTCGTCCTACGAGCAGTACTTC. This encodes CAISGGASSYEQYF.

This clonotype was detected many times. The chain links TRBV10-1 to TRBJ1-1, with D tentatively TRBD1 (5 bases). This CDR3 is 11 amino acids long. Per the germline V gene, CDR1 is WNHNN and CDR2 is SYGVQD (reference sequence). Trimming stripped 6 bases from V and 5 bases from J, with 7 bases between. The CDR3 loop reads CASSRGTEAFF. CDR3 bases: TGCGCCAGCAGCCGGGGGACTGAAGCTTTCTTT.

In this sample, this clonotype turned up many times. V and J are TRBV6-2 or TRBV6-3 and TRBJ2-2; 10 nucleotides match TRBD2. V lost 6 bases and J lost 5; bases outside the gene matches: 9. The CDR3 contains 16 residues. CDR1 and CDR2 (germline): MNHEY, SVGEGT. The CDR3 DNA follows: TGTGCCAGCAGAAAACCGGGACTAGCGCCGACCGGGGAGCTGTTTTTT. This encodes CASRKPGLAPTGELFF.

There are many counts of this clonotype. The rearrangement links TRBV5-1 to TRBJ2-3, with 10 bases matching TRBD2. Germline V CDR1 and CDR2: SGHRS, YFSETQ. J lost 8 bases, V lost 0 bases, and 6 bases had no gene match. The CDR3 totals 15 residues. The CDR3 loop is CASSLALAGEGTQYF. The CDR3 DNA follows: TGCGCCAGCAGCTTGGCCCTAGCGGGAGAGGGTACGCAGTATTTT.

This clonotype turned up a few times. This sequence joins TRBV12-3 or TRBV12-4 and TRBJ1-2; possibly TRBD1 for D (6 bases). The CDR3 is 15 amino acids. The V and J ends lost 6 bases and 6 bases respectively, with 20 bases between them. The CDR3 sequence is CASRSSGAGAHGYTF. CDR3 nucleotide sequence: TGTGCCAGCAGGTCGTCCGGGGCAGGGGCTCATGGCTACACCTTC.

This clonotype was observed at least ten times. The V and J genes are TRBV5-4 and TRBJ2-2; 14 positions agree with TRBD2. The V and J ends lost 4 bases and 5 bases, in that order; junction bases with no gene match: 10. The CDR3 is made up of 18 amino acids. Germline V gene sequence: CDR1 SGHNT, CDR2 YYREEE (reference sequence). The CDR3 DNA follows: TGTGCCAGCAGCACCAAACCGGGACTAGCGGGAGTGACCGGGGAGCTGTTTTTT. Translated, it gives CASSTKPGLAGVTGELFF.

Turning to this clonotype: One base away lies a much larger clone, so this may be a sequencing read error. The CDR3 reads CASSELRGSPLHF. The DNA of the CDR3 is TGTGCCAGCAGCGAACTTAGGGGGTCACCCCTCCACTTT. The chain recombines TRBV5-8 with TRBJ1-6; possibly TRBD1 for D (6 bases). The CDR3 loop spans 13 amino acids. The V and J ends lost 4 bases and 10 bases respectively, with 12 bases between them. The germline V gene encodes CDR1 SGHTS and CDR2 YDEGEE. Full variable domain (remainder filled in from reference TRBV5-8 and TRBJ1-6): EAGVTQSPTHLIKTRGQQATLRCSPISGHTSVYWYQQALGLGLQFLLWYDEGEERNRGNFPPRFSGRQFPNYSSELNVNALELEDSALYLCASSELRGSPLHFGNGTRLTVT.

The chain uses TRBV6-5 and TRBJ1-3; no reliable D call. Germline CDR1 and CDR2: MNHEY and SVGAGI. V was trimmed by 0 bases and J by 0 bases, leaving 12 bases between them. The CDR3 has 17 residues. This CDR3 reads CASSYSPGGISGNTIYF. For the CDR3, the DNA is TGTGCCAGCAGTTACTCGCCGGGCGGGATCTCTGGAAACACCATATATTTT.

This clonotype has ten or more counts. The chain links TRBV2 to TRBJ2-7, with D perhaps TRBD2 (6 bases). The CDR3 consists of 12 residues. Looked up from germline, CDR1 is SNHLY and CDR2 is FYNNEI. V was pared by 6 bases and J by 3 bases, with 9 bases between. CDR3 bases: TGTGCCAGCAGACTTAGCGGCTACGAGCAGTACTTC. Its protein product is CASRLSGYEQYF.